This T cell receptor beta chain was obtained from a study of blood T cell repertoires in COVID-19. Study information: The United States, Italy and Spain were the sources of the acute and convalescent COVID-19 samples. T cells, B-cell-depleted T cells, or PBMCs supplied cDNA or gDNA.

Germline lookup yields CDR1 SGHNT and CDR2 YYREEE (reference sequence). CDR3 length: 14 amino acids. V shed 3 bases and J shed 4 bases, with 13 bases lying between them. How the authors handled the data: Reference gene primer amplification gave nucleated cell count estimates. Produced via immunoSEQ multiplex PCR; TCRdb's table is partial and in-frame only. D and trimming come from the DNA, and the V and J calls and clone size come from that table. The sample shows 150,000 or so clones, approximately 90% of them seen only once. The V and J genes are TRBV5-4 and TRBJ1-1; D is possibly TRBD1 (6 bases). What was sequenced was peripheral blood. The sequence derives from a man aged 50 or older with acute or convalescent COVID-19. CDR3 region: CASSSRGAVTEAFF. The CDR3 DNA sequence: TGTGCCAGCAGCTCCCGGGGGGCTGTCACTGAAGCTTTCTTT.